This TCR beta chain was sequenced during a study of blood T cell repertoires in COVID-19. Background on the study: Italy, Spain and the United States were the sources of the convalescent and acute COVID-19 samples.

Seattle cases were enrolled at active infection and followed longitudinally. In the original processing: From reference gene primer amplification, estimates of nucleated cell counts were derived. Assay used: immunoSEQ multiplex PCR; TCRdb lists only in-frame clones, some missing. That table furnishes V, J and clone size, whereas the DNA furnished D and trimming. The data show 150,000 to 200,000 clones, with about 90% seen just once and nearly 5% held by the top ten. This CDR3 has 16 residues. Germline CDR1 and CDR2: SGHAT and FQNNGV. V shed 4 bases, J shed 7 bases, and the junction held 15 bases outside the gene matches.

The chain carries TRBV11-2 and TRBJ2-7; 8 nucleotides line up with TRBD2. Sequencing was performed on peripheral blood. This clonotype was sampled from a young man with COVID-19, enrolled during active disease. CDR3 nucleotides: TGTGCCAGCAGCTCCTTCGGGGGACTAGACGAGCTGGAGCAGTACTTC. Translating gives CASSSFGGLDELEQYF.